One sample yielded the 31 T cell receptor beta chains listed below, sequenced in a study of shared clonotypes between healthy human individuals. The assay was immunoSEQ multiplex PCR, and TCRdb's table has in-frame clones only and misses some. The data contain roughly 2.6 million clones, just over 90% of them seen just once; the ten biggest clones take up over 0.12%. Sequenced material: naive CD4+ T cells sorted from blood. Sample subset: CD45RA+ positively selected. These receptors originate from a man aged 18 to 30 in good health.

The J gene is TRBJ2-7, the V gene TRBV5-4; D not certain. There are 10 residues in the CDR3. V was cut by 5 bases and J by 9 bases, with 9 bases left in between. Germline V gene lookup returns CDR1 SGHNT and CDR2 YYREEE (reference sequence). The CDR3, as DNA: TGTGCCAGCAGTGAGTTGGGGCAGTACTTC. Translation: CASSELGQYF.

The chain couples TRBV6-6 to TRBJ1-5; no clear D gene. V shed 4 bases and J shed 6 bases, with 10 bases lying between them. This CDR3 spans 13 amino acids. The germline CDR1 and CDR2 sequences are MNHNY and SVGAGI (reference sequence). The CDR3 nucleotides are TGTGCCAGCAGTTTTCTCTCGGGTCAGCCCCAGCATTTT. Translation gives CASSFLSGQPQHF.

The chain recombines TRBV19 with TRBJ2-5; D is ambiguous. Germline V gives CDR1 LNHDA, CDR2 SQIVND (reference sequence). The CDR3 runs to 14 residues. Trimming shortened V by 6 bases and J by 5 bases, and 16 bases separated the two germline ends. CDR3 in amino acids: CASSPSRPEETQYF. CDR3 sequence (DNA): TGTGCCAGTAGCCCTTCTCGACCTGAGGAGACCCAGTACTTC.

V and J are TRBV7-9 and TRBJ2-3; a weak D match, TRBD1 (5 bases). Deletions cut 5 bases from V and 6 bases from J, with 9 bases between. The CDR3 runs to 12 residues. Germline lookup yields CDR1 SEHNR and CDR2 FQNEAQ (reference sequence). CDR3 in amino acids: CASSGPGDTQYF. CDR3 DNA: TGTGCCAGCAGCGGCCCAGGGGATACGCAGTATTTT.

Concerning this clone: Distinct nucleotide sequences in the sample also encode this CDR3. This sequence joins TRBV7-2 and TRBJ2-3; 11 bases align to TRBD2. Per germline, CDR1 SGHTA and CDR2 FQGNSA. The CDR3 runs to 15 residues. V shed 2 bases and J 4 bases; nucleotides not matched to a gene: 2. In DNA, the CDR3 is TGTGCCAGCAGCTTATTAGCGGGAGGGTCAGATACGCAGTATTTT. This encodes CASSLLAGGSDTQYF.

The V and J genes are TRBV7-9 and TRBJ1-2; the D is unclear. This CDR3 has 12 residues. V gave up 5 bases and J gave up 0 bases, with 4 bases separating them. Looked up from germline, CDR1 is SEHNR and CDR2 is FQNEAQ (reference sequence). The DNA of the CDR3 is TGTGCCAGCAGCCCGACTAACTATGGCTACACCTTC. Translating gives CASSPTNYGYTF.

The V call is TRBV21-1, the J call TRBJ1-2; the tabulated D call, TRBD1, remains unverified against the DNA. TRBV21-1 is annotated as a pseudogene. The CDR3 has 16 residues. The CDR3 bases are TGTGCCAGCAGCAAAGCAGGGACAGGTTGGGTTTATGGCTACACCTTC. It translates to CASSKAGTGWVYGYTF.

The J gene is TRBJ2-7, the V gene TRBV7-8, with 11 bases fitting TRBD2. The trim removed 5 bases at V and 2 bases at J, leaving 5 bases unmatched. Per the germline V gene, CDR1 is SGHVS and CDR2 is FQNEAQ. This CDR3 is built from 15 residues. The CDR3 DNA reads TGTGCCAGCAGCCGCGGGACTAGCGGAACCTACGAGCAGTACTTC. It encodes CASSRGTSGTYEQYF.

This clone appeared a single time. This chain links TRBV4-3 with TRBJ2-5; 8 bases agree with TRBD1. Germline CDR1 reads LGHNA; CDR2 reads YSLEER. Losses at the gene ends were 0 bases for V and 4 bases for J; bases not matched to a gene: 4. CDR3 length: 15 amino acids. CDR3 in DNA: TGCGCCAGCAGCCAAGATGGTACAGGGGGAGAGACCCAGTACTTC. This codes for CASSQDGTGGETQYF.

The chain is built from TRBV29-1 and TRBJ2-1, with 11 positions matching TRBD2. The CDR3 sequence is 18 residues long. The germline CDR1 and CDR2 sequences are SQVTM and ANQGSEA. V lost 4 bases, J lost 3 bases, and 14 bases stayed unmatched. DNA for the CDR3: TGCAGCGTTGCTTTAGTAGCGGGAGGGCCGAGGGGCTACAATGAGCAGTTCTTC. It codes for CSVALVAGGPRGYNEQFF.

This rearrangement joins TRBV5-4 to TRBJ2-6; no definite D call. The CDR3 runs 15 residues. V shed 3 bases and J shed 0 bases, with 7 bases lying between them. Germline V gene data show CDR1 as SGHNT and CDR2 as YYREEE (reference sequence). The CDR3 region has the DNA TGTGCCAGCAGCTCTACCGCCTCTGGGGCCAACGTCCTGACTTTC. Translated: CASSSTASGANVLTF. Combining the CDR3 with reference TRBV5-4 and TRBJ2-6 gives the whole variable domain ETGVTQSPTHLIKTRGQQVTLRCSSQSGHNTVSWYQQALGQGPQFIFQYYREEENGRGNFPPRFSGLQFPNYSSELNVNALELDDSALYLCASSSTASGANVLTFGAGSRLTVL.

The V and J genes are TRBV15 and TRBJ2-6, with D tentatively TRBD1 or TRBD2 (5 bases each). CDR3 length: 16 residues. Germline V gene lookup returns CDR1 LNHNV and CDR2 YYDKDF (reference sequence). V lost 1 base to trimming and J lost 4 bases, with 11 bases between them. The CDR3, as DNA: TGTGCCACCAGCAGAGGAGCAGGGACCGGGGCCAACGTCCTGACTTTC. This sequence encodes CATSRGAGTGANVLTF.

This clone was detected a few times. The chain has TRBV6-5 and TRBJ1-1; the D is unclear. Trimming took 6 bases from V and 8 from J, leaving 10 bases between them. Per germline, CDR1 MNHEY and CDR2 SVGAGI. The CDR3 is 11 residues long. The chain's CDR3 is CASSLGIEAFF. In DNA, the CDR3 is TGTGCCAGCAGCCTAGGGATAGAAGCTTTCTTT.

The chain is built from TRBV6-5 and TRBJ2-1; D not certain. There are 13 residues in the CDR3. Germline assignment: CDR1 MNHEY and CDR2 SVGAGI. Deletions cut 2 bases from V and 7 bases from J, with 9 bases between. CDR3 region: CASSYPAANEQFF. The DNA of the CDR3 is TGTGCCAGCAGTTACCCGGCGGCAAATGAGCAGTTCTTC.

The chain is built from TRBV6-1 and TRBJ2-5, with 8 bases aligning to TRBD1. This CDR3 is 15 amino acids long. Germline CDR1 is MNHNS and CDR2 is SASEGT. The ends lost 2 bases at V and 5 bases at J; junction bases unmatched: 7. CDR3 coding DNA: TGTGCCAGCAGTGAAACGGCAGGGGGCTGGGAGACCCAGTACTTC. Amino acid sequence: CASSETAGGWETQYF.

The CDR3, as DNA: TGTGCCAGCAGGGGGGGAGCTGGCGGGGGGCGAGATACGCAGTATTTT. Amino acids: CASRGGAGGGRDTQYF. The V gene is TRBV6-6, the J gene TRBJ2-3, with 8 bases identical to TRBD2. This CDR3 spans 16 amino acids. CDR1 is MNHNY and CDR2 is SVGAGI in the germline V gene (reference sequence). V lost 6 bases and J lost 5; bases outside the gene matches: 13.

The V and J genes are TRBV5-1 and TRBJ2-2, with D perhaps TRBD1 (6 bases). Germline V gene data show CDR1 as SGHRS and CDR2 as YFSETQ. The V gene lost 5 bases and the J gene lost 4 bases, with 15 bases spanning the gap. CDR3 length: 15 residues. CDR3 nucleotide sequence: TGCGCCAGCAGATCTCCAGGGGTGGGCACCGGGGAGCTGTTTTTT. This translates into CASRSPGVGTGELFF.

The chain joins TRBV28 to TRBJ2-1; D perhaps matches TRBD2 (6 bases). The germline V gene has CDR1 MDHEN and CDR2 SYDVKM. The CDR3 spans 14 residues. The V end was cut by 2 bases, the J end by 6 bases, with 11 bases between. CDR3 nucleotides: TGTGCCAGCAGTTTAGGGGGGTCGGTCAATGAGCAGTTCTTC. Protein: CASSLGGSVNEQFF.

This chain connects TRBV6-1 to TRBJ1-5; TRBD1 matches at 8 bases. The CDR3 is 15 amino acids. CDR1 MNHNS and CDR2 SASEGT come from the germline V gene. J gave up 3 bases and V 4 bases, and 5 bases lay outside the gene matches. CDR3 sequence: CASSGFQGANQPQHF. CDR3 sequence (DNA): TGTGCCAGCAGTGGGTTTCAGGGGGCCAATCAGCCCCAGCATTTT.

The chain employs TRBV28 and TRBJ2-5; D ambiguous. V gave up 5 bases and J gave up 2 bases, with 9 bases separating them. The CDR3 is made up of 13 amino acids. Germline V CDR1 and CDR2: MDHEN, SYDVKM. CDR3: CASSRTRQETQYF. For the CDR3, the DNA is TGTGCCAGCAGTCGGACGCGGCAAGAGACCCAGTACTTC.

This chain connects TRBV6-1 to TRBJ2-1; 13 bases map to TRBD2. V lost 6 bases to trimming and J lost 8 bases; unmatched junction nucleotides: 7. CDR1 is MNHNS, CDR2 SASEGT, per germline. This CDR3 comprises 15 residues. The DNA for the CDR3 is TGTGCCAGCAGCAAGGGACTAGCGGGACGGGATGAGCAGTTCTTC. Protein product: CASSKGLAGRDEQFF.

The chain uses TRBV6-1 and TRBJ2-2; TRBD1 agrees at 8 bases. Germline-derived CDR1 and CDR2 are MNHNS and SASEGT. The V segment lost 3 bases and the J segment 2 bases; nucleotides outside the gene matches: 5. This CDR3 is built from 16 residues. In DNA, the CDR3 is TGTGCCAGCAGTGAGACAGGGGCCGATAACACCGGGGAGCTGTTTTTT. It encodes CASSETGADNTGELFF.

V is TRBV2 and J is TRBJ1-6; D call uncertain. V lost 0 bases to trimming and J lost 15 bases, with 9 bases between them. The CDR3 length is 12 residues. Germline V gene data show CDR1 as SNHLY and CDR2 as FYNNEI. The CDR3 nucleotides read TGTGCCAGCAGTGAAGCGATCTTCGACCTCCACTTT. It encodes CASSEAIFDLHF.

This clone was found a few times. The CDR3 protein is CASSQVGQPNTEAFF. The DNA for the CDR3 is TGCGCCAGCAGCCAAGTCGGACAGCCGAACACTGAAGCTTTCTTT. The rearrangement uses TRBV4-1 and TRBJ1-1; D is perhaps TRBD1 (6 bases). There are 15 residues in the CDR3. Trimming removed 1 base from V and 1 base from J, with 10 bases in between. CDR1 is MGHRA and CDR2 is YSYEKL in the germline V gene.

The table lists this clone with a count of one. DNA for the CDR3: TGTGCCAGCAGTGGCCTAGCGGGCGTCACCGGGGAGCTGTTTTTT. As protein: CASSGLAGVTGELFF. The chain carries TRBV7-2 and TRBJ2-2, with 8 bases identical to TRBD2. Germline lookup yields CDR1 SGHTA and CDR2 FQGNSA. The V gene end was trimmed by 6 bases and the J gene end by 4 bases; junction bases not matched to a gene: 7. This CDR3 comprises 15 residues.

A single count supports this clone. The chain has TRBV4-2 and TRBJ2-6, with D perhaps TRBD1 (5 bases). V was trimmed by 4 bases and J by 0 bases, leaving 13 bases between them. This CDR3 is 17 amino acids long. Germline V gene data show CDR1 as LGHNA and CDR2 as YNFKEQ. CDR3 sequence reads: CASSPTGRHSGANVLTF. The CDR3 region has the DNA TGTGCCAGCAGCCCAACAGGACGCCACTCTGGGGCCAACGTCCTGACTTTC.

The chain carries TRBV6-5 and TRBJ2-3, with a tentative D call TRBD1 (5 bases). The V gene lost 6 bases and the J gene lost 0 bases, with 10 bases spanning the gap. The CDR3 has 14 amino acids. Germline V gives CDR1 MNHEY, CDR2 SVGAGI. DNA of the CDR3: TGTGCCAGCAGAGTGGGGCCGAGCACAGATACGCAGTATTTT. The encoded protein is CASRVGPSTDTQYF.

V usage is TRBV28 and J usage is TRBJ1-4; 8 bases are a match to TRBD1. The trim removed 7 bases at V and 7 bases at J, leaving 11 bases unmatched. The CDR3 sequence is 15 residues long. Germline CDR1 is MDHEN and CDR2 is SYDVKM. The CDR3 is CASTKPGQGVEKLFF. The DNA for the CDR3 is TGTGCCAGCACAAAACCTGGACAGGGTGTTGAAAAACTGTTTTTT.

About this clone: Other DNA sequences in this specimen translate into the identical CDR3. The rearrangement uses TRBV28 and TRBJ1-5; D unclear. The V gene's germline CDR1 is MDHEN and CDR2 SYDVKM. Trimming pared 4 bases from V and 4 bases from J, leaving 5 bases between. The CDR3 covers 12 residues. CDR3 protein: CASSSLNQPQHF. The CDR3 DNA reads TGTGCCAGCAGTTCCTTGAATCAGCCCCAGCATTTT.

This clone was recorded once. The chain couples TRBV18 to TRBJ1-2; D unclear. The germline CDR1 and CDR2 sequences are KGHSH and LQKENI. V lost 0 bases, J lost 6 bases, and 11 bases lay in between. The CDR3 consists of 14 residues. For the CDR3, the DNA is TGTGCCAGCTCACCACCGGCGCGTCGGGATGGCTACACCTTC. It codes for CASSPPARRDGYTF.

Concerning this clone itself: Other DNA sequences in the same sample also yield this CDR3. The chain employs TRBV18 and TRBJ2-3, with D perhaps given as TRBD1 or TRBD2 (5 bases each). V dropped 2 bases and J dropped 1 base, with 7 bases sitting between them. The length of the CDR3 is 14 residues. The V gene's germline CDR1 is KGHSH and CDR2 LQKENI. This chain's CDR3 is CASSPGGGTDTQYF. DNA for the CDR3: TGTGCCAGCTCACCAGGGGGTGGCACAGATACGCAGTATTTT.